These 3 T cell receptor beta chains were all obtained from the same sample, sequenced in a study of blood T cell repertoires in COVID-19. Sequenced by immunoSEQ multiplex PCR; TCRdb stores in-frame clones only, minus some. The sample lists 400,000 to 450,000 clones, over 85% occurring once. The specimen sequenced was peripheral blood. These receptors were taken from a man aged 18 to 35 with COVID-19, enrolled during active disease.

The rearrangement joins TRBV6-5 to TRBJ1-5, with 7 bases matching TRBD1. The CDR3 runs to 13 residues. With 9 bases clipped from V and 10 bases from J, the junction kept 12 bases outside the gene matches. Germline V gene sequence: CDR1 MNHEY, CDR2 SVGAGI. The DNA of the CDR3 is TGTGCCAGTTCTGGACAGGTGATGAACCCCCAGCATTTT. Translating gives CASSGQVMNPQHF.

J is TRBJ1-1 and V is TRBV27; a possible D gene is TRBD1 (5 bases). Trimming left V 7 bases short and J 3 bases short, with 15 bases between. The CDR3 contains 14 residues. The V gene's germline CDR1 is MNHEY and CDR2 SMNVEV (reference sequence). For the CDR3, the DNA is TGTGCCAGCATCTCATCGGGGGTTTACACTGAAGCTTTCTTT. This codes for CASISSGVYTEAFF.

The CDR3 is CASLLAGTGTYEQYF. CDR3 in DNA: TGTGCCAGCCTACTAGCGGGGACAGGAACCTACGAGCAGTACTTC. The chain employs TRBV13 and TRBJ2-7, with 10 nucleotides matching TRBD2. Germline V gene lookup returns CDR1 PRHDT and CDR2 FYEKMQ (reference sequence). The CDR3 length is 15 residues. After removal of 8 bases from V and 2 bases from J, the junction contained 9 bases not matched to a gene.